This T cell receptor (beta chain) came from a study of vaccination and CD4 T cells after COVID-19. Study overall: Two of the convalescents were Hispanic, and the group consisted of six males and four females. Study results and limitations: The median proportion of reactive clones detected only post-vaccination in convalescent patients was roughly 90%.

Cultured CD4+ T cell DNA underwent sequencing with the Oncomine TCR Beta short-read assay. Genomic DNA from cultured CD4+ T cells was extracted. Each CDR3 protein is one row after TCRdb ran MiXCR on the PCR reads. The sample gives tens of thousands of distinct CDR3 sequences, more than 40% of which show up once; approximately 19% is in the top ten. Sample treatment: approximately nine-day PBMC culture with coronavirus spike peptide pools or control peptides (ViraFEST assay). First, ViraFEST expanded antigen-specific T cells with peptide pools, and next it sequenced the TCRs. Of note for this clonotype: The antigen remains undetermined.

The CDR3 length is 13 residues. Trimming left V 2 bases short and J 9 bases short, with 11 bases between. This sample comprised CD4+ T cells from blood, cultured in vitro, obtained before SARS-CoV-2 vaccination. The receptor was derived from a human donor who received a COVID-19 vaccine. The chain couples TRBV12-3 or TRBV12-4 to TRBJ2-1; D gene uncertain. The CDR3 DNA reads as TGTGCCAGCAGTTTAATTAGAGGCGGTGAGCAGTTCTTC. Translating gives CASSLIRGGEQFF.